The 18 T cell receptor beta chains reported below all come from one sample, sequenced in a study of shared clonotypes between healthy human individuals (dated by TCRdb to about 2020). Libraries were prepared through the immunoSEQ multiplex PCR assay. Here the immuneACCESS table is served through TCRdb, limited to in-frame sequences with V and J called. Missing clones are a known gap in these copies; in checked studies unresolved V genes cover under half, and the rest lacks a known reason. This sample holds around 940,000 clones; 60% to 85% were observed only once. About 1.5% of the sample is taken by the ten largest. Sequencing used memory CD4+ T cells sorted from blood. Reading the label with the study, this specimen's cell subset or site is: CD45RA-negative fraction. The receptors shown here come from a man aged 18 to 29 in good health.

CDR3 DNA sequence: TGCGCCAGCAGCTTGGGATTTCAAAGGAGCGCCCGGGAGCTGTTTTTT. Translating gives CASSLGFQRSARELFF. The rearrangement links TRBV5-1 to TRBJ2-2; no reliable D call. Per germline, CDR1 SGHRS and CDR2 YFSETQ. V was cut by 0 bases and J by 9 bases, with 18 bases left in between. CDR3 length equals 16 residues. Looking up the rest from reference TRBV5-1 and TRBJ2-2 gives the full variable domain: KAGVTQTPRYLIKTRGQQVTLSCSPISGHRSVSWYQQTPGQGLQFLFEYFSETQRNKGNFPGRFSGRQFSNSRSEMNVSTLELGDSALYLCASSLGFQRSARELFFGEGSRLTVL.

The V gene is TRBV9, the J gene TRBJ1-3, with unresolved D. This CDR3 contains 18 residues. In germline, CDR1 is SGDLS, CDR2 YYNGEE. The V gene lost 0 bases and the J gene lost 2 bases, with 18 bases spanning the gap. The CDR3 protein is CASSVAGHSNMAGNTIYF. For the CDR3, the DNA is TGTGCCAGCAGCGTAGCTGGGCACAGTAATATGGCTGGAAACACCATATATTTT.

Written as DNA, the CDR3 is TGTGCCAGCAGCGGTCCGGGACTACCTTACAATGAGCAGTTCTTC. Translating it yields CASSGPGLPYNEQFF. This sequence joins TRBV21-1 and TRBJ2-1; the table's D call, TRBD2, was not checked against the DNA. TRBV21-1 counts as a pseudogene. This CDR3 spans 15 amino acids.

V usage is TRBV19 and J usage is TRBJ2-3; D is perhaps TRBD1 or TRBD2 (5 bases each). CDR1 is LNHDA and CDR2 is SQIVND in the germline V gene (reference sequence). V was trimmed by 8 bases and J by 2 bases, leaving 17 bases between them. The CDR3 is 15 residues long. The CDR3 region has the DNA TGTGCCAGTGGGAACGGCGTGGGGGTCACAGATACGCAGTATTTT. Translating it yields CASGNGVGVTDTQYF. Full variable domain (remainder filled in from reference TRBV19 and TRBJ2-3): DGGITQSPKYLFRKEGQNVTLSCEQNLNHDAMYWYRQDPGQGLRLIYYSQIVNDFQKGDIAEGYSVSREKKESFPLTVTSAQKNPTAFYLCASGNGVGVTDTQYFGPGTRLTVL.

This clone has ten or more counts. The chain employs TRBV2 and TRBJ2-1; 10 positions agree with TRBD2. The CDR3 runs to 14 residues. Germline CDR1 reads SNHLY; CDR2 reads FYNNEI. V dropped 7 bases and J dropped 9; count of bases not matched to a gene: 9. CDR3 sequence: CASTSGLAVREQFF. The CDR3, as DNA: TGTGCCAGCACGAGCGGACTAGCGGTTCGTGAGCAGTTCTTC.

This sequence joins TRBV11-2 and TRBJ1-1; 9 nucleotides agree with TRBD1. V dropped 2 bases and J dropped 3; count of bases not matched to a gene: 1. CDR3 length equals 14 residues. CDR1 is SGHAT and CDR2 is FQNNGV in the germline V gene. CDR3 nucleotides: TGTGCCAGCAGCTTAAGACAGGGGGACACTGAAGCTTTCTTT. Translating gives CASSLRQGDTEAFF.

The chain carries TRBV4-1 and TRBJ1-3; TRBD1 is a possible D gene (5 bases). The CDR3 is 16 residues long. Germline V gene lookup returns CDR1 MGHRA and CDR2 YSYEKL. The germline V and J ends were trimmed by 3 bases and 0 bases, with 12 bases remaining between them. The CDR3 nucleotides read TGCGCCAGCAGCCAGGTTGAAGGGGCCTCTGGAAACACCATATATTTT. Translated: CASSQVEGASGNTIYF.

The chain joins TRBV5-1 to TRBJ1-2, with D unresolved. CDR3 size: 14 residues. With 4 bases removed from V and 4 bases from J, the gap between germline ends came to 14 bases. Germline lookup yields CDR1 SGHRS and CDR2 YFSETQ. The CDR3 nucleotides are TGCGCCAGCAGCCCGGACGGCGGTTCCTATGGCTACACCTTC. Its protein is CASSPDGGSYGYTF.

This clone was observed a handful of times. The rearrangement joins TRBV5-1 to TRBJ1-1, with a tentative D call TRBD1 (5 bases). The V end lost 0 bases, the J end lost 1 base, and 7 bases lay between the germline ends. This CDR3 contains 14 residues. The V gene's germline CDR1 is SGHRS and CDR2 YFSETQ. The CDR3 DNA reads as TGCGCCAGCAGCTTGGACGGACAGAACACTGAAGCTTTCTTT. This codes for CASSLDGQNTEAFF. Drawing the rest from reference TRBV5-1 and TRBJ1-1, the complete variable domain is KAGVTQTPRYLIKTRGQQVTLSCSPISGHRSVSWYQQTPGQGLQFLFEYFSETQRNKGNFPGRFSGRQFSNSRSEMNVSTLELGDSALYLCASSLDGQNTEAFFGQGTRLTVV.

The chain carries TRBV7-6 and TRBJ1-5; D is possibly TRBD1 (5 bases). CDR3 length equals 16 residues. CDR1 is SGHVS and CDR2 is FNYEAQ in the germline V gene. The V end lost 5 bases, the J end lost 0 bases, and 14 bases lay between the germline ends. CDR3 sequence: CASSPKTDYSNQPQHF. CDR3 sequence (DNA): TGTGCCAGCAGCCCTAAGACAGATTATAGCAATCAGCCCCAGCATTTT.

This chain joins TRBV9 and TRBJ2-6; D is ambiguous. This CDR3 contains 17 residues. V lost 0 bases and J 4 bases, leaving 14 bases between the germline ends. Germline V gene sequence: CDR1 SGDLS, CDR2 YYNGEE. The CDR3 here is CASSVADRRRGANVLTF. DNA of the CDR3: TGTGCCAGCAGCGTAGCTGATCGGCGGAGAGGGGCCAACGTCCTGACTTTC.

A word on this clone: A read error may produce the germline difference seen at one junction end. The chain joins TRBV7-7 to TRBJ2-1, with a tentative D call TRBD2 (5 bases). The CDR3 extends over 15 amino acids. Germline CDR1 is SSHAT and CDR2 is FNYEAQ (reference sequence). The chain's CDR3 is CASSLGLGPRGEQFF. Written as DNA, the CDR3 is TGTGCTAGCAGCTTAGGATTAGGGCCCCGAGGGGAGCAGTTCTTC.

The chain employs TRBV9 and TRBJ2-3; D call uncertain. In germline, CDR1 is SGDLS, CDR2 YYNGEE. CDR3 length: 16 residues. V lost 1 base and J 0 bases, leaving 12 bases between the germline ends. CDR3 amino acids: CASSVMSVESTDTQYF. The CDR3 DNA reads as TGTGCCAGCAGCGTAATGAGCGTGGAGAGCACAGATACGCAGTATTTT.

This sequence joins TRBV5-1 and TRBJ2-2; D possibly corresponds to TRBD2 (5 bases). The CDR3 covers 15 residues. V was trimmed by 5 bases and J by 3 bases, leaving 14 bases between them. CDR1 is SGHRS and CDR2 is YFSETQ in the germline V gene. The CDR3 region has the DNA TGCGCCAGCAGGGCTGGGTCGGGGTACACCGGGGAGCTGTTTTTT. Protein product: CASRAGSGYTGELFF.

The chain joins TRBV27 to TRBJ1-6, with a possible D match to TRBD1 (6 bases). The CDR3 is 16 amino acids. Germline-derived CDR1 and CDR2 are MNHEY and SMNVEV (reference sequence). V was clipped by 3 bases and J by 9 bases, with 18 bases between them. The CDR3 is CASSLREGGMGSPLHF. DNA of the CDR3: TGTGCCAGCAGTTTGAGAGAGGGGGGTATGGGTTCACCCCTCCACTTT.

This clone was seen more than once but under ten times. This chain joins TRBV10-2 and TRBJ1-2; no clear D gene. Germline V lookup: CDR1 WSHSY, CDR2 SAAADI. The CDR3 length is 13 residues. V shed 4 bases and J shed 10 bases, with 16 bases lying between them. CDR3 sequence reads: CASSANSGVYYTF. Written as DNA, the CDR3 is TGCGCCAGCAGTGCGAACAGCGGAGTGTACTACACCTTC.

The chain carries TRBV7-2 and TRBJ1-5; TRBD1 might be the D (5 bases). Germline values: CDR1 SGHTA, CDR2 FQGNSA. Trimming took off 5 bases at V and 2 bases at J, with 10 bases between the two ends. This CDR3 comprises 14 residues. Here the CDR3 DNA reads TGTGCCAGCAGCCAGTTGGGGGGCAATCAGCCCCAGCATTTT. This sequence encodes CASSQLGGNQPQHF.

The CDR3 coding sequence is TGTGCCATCAGTGATGGGGACAGGGAGCCAGAGACCCAGTACTTC. As protein: CAISDGDREPETQYF. The chain couples TRBV10-3 to TRBJ2-5; 9 nucleotides match TRBD1. The germline V gene has CDR1 ENHRY and CDR2 SYGVKD. This CDR3 is 15 amino acids long. The junction had 6 bases not matched to a gene; V was cut back by 3 bases and J by 4 bases.